This T cell receptor (beta chain) appears in the sequencing data of a study of T cells after yellow fever vaccination. Study findings and constraints: The secondary response showed a weaker magnitude and a faster peak, day 5 versus 15. FACS-sorted repertoires might harbor abundant contaminating clonotypes from the bulk population. Detected again after the booster were most primary-vaccination clones, at 95% to 98% CD4 and 88% CD8.

TCRdb called the 5' RACE reads again in MiXCR, with one record for every CDR3 protein. The table has fewer than 400,000 distinct CDR3 sequences, around 6.5% seen once. Comment on this clonotype: The antigen is not known.

The clonotype was recovered from a young man who received the YFV17D yellow fever vaccine. The sample was PBMCs, taken 5 days after the yellow fever booster vaccination.

CDR3 nucleotides: TGCGCCAGCAGCCCCTCCCACGGGAGTTCCGGGGAGCTGTTTTTT. Translation gives CASSPSHGSSGELFF. The chain carries TRBV5-1 and TRBJ2-2; tentative D call: TRBD2 (6 bases). The CDR3 length is 15 residues. V lost 4 bases to trimming and J lost 6 bases, with 16 bases between them. Germline assignment: CDR1 SGHRS and CDR2 YFSETQ.